These 28 T cell receptor beta chains were sequenced from one sample in a study of CD8 T cells in Susac syndrome. cDNA came from around 0.54 to 1 ug RNA primed by random hexamers. MiXCR was run by TCRdb on the immunoSEQ multiplex PCR reads, yielding one entry per CDR3 protein. Of 100,000 to 150,000 distinct CDR3 sequences listed, more than 85% are singletons. Specimen: CD8+ T cells from PBMCs. Source of these receptors: a human donor with multiple sclerosis.

The rearrangement links TRBV11-2 to TRBJ2-7; unclear D gene. Germline CDR1 is SGHAT and CDR2 is FQNNGV. V lost 5 bases and J lost 2, with 10 bases in between. The CDR3 sequence is 13 residues long. The CDR3 spells CASSPGPAYEQYV. The CDR3, as DNA: TGTGCCAGCAGCCCCGGACCGGCCTACGAGCAGTACGTC.

This chain connects TRBV2 to TRBJ2-7; D remains unclear. Germline CDR1 reads SNHLY; CDR2 reads FYNNEI. The CDR3 is 11 residues long. Trimming stripped 0 bases from V and 5 bases from J, with 2 bases between. CDR3 amino acids: CASSEADEQYF. The CDR3 nucleotides are TGTGCCAGCAGTGAAGCCGACGAGCAGTACTTC.

The CDR3 nucleotides are TGTGCCAGCTGCTCTGGAAACACCATATATTTT. This sequence encodes CASCSGNTIYF. The V gene is TRBV12-3 or TRBV12-4, the J gene TRBJ1-3, with D unresolved. CDR3 length: 11 amino acids. V lost 8 bases to trimming and J lost 0 bases, with 2 bases between them.

The chain joins TRBV24-1 to TRBJ2-1; no clear D. CDR1 KGHDR and CDR2 SFDVKD come from the germline V gene. There are 13 residues in the CDR3. V was cut by 6 bases and J by 2 bases, with 7 bases left in between. The CDR3 bases are TGTGCCACCAGTATCTCGACCTACAATGAGCAGTTCTTC. Encoded protein: CATSISTYNEQFF.

The rearrangement uses TRBV20-1 and TRBJ1-2; no clear D. The CDR3 spans 13 residues. The germline V gene encodes CDR1 DFQATT and CDR2 SNEGSKA (reference sequence). V was pared by 4 bases and J by 5 bases, with 14 bases between. As DNA, the CDR3 is TGCAGTGCTACTGTCCCAGGAGAATATGGCTACACCTTC. This sequence encodes CSATVPGEYGYTF.

This clonotype was recorded a few times. This chain joins TRBV4-2 and TRBJ1-1, with unresolved D. The CDR3 length is 11 residues. Looked up from germline, CDR1 is LGHNA and CDR2 is YNFKEQ. The V and J ends lost 3 bases and 8 bases respectively, with 7 bases between them. The CDR3 spells CASSHLQEAFF. CDR3 in DNA: TGTGCCAGCAGCCATCTACAGGAAGCTTTCTTT.

The J gene is TRBJ1-5, the V gene TRBV20-1; D gene unclear. The CDR3 is made up of 14 amino acids. Germline V gene sequence: CDR1 DFQATT, CDR2 SNEGSKA (reference sequence). V was cut by 0 bases and J by 7 bases, with 13 bases left in between. The CDR3 sequence: CSARDVEGRQPQHF. DNA for the CDR3: TGCAGTGCTAGAGATGTCGAGGGCCGACAGCCCCAGCATTTT.

The chain employs TRBV9 and TRBJ2-1; 9 bases are a match to TRBD2. The CDR3 is 19 residues long. With 4 bases clipped from V and 0 bases from J, the junction kept 14 bases outside the gene matches. Germline CDR1 and CDR2: SGDLS and YYNGEE. This CDR3 reads CASSTRMVLAGSSYNEQFF. DNA for the CDR3: TGTGCCAGCAGCACACGTATGGTCCTAGCGGGATCCTCCTACAATGAGCAGTTCTTC.

The chain links TRBV19 to TRBJ1-1; D perhaps matches TRBD1 (5 bases). CDR1 is LNHDA, CDR2 SQIVND, per germline (reference sequence). The CDR3 has 12 residues. V lost 3 bases and J lost 9, with 11 bases in between. CDR3 bases: TGTGCCAGTAGTATCGGCGGGACTAAAGCTTTCTTT. Protein: CASSIGGTKAFF.

This clonotype was seen once. This rearrangement joins TRBV11-2 to TRBJ2-5; tentatively, D is TRBD1 (6 bases). The CDR3 covers 15 residues. The germline V and J ends were trimmed by 5 bases and 6 bases, with 19 bases remaining between them. Germline V lookup: CDR1 SGHAT, CDR2 FQNNGV. CDR3 nucleotide sequence: TGTGCCAGCAGCACCCGGGACACCAAAGTAAAGACCCAGTACTTC. It encodes CASSTRDTKVKTQYF.

The chain joins TRBV12-5 to TRBJ2-7; 8 bases are a match to TRBD1. The CDR3 has 16 amino acids. Germline CDR1 reads LGHNT; CDR2 reads FRNRAP. The V gene end was trimmed by 5 bases and the J gene end by 5 bases; junction bases not matched to a gene: 14. The CDR3 DNA is TGTGCTAGTGGTACCGCCAGGGGGCAGGGGCAAAACGAGCAGTACGTC. Translation: CASGTARGQGQNEQYV.

The chain combines TRBV19 with TRBJ2-4; unclear D gene. Trimming took off 4 bases at V and 7 bases at J, with 11 bases between the two ends. The CDR3 contains 13 residues. Per the germline V gene, CDR1 is LNHDA and CDR2 is SQIVND (reference sequence). This CDR3 reads CASSTRSKNIQYF. The CDR3 coding sequence is TGTGCCAGTAGTACGCGGTCTAAGAACATTCAGTACTTC.

The CDR3 loop reads CASSSASGGYSNQPQHF. The CDR3 coding sequence is TGTGCCAGCAGCTCAGCTTCGGGGGGGTACAGCAATCAGCCCCAGCATTTT. This rearrangement joins TRBV7-9 to TRBJ1-5; a weak D match, TRBD1 (5 bases). This CDR3 has 17 amino acids. Germline V CDR1 and CDR2: SEHNR, FQNEAQ (reference sequence). Trimming shortened V by 4 bases and J by 1 base, and 17 bases separated the two germline ends.

This clonotype was detected once. CDR3 DNA: TGCGCCAGCAGGTCATCGCGGGGGGGCCTAGAGACCCAGTACTTC. Residues: CASRSSRGGLETQYF. The genes are TRBV5-1 and TRBJ2-5, with 9 bases that match TRBD2. CDR3 length equals 15 residues. With V trimmed by 5 bases and J by 4 bases, 9 bases remained unmatched. In germline, CDR1 is SGHRS, CDR2 YFSETQ.

The V call is TRBV13, the J call TRBJ2-3; the match to TRBD2 covers 9 bases. The trim removed 1 base at V and 3 bases at J, leaving 8 bases unmatched. The CDR3 runs to 17 residues. Germline assignment: CDR1 PRHDT and CDR2 FYEKMQ (reference sequence). CDR3 protein: CASSLAPGLAGTDTQYF. The CDR3 DNA reads as TGTGCCAGCAGCTTAGCCCCTGGGCTAGCGGGAACAGATACGCAGTATTTT.

This chain connects TRBV19 to TRBJ1-5, with TRBD1 matching over 7 bases. The germline V gene has CDR1 LNHDA and CDR2 SQIVND (reference sequence). CDR3 size: 14 residues. V was pared by 5 bases and J by 7 bases, with 8 bases of the junction left unmatched. This CDR3 reads CASSQGGAAQPQHF. The CDR3 DNA follows: TGTGCCAGTAGTCAAGGGGGCGCGGCCCAGCCCCAGCATTTT.

The chain has TRBV27 and TRBJ1-1, with D tentatively TRBD1 (5 bases). Trimming left V 0 bases short and J 11 bases short, with 13 bases between. This CDR3 has 13 residues. Germline-derived CDR1 and CDR2 are MNHEY and SMNVEV (reference sequence). The CDR3 is CASSLSGGGEAFF. The CDR3 DNA sequence: TGTGCCAGCAGTTTATCGGGGGGAGGGGAGGCTTTCTTT.

The V and J genes are TRBV6-5 and TRBJ2-1; 10 bases line up with TRBD2. This CDR3 comprises 15 residues. Trimming took 5 bases from V and 2 from J; bases not matched to a gene: 3. CDR1 and CDR2 (germline): MNHEY, SVGAGI. The CDR3 reads CASSDLAGAYNEQFF. For the CDR3, the DNA is TGTGCCAGCAGTGACCTAGCGGGGGCCTACAATGAGCAGTTCTTC.

This clonotype was picked up one time. The J gene is TRBJ2-1, the V gene TRBV12-3 or TRBV12-4; 9 bases fit TRBD2. Trimming took 5 bases from V and 11 from J; bases not matched to a gene: 10. The length of the CDR3 is 14 residues. CDR3 in amino acids: CASSLGLAPMQQFF. The CDR3 bases are TGTGCCAGCAGTCTAGGACTAGCGCCCATGCAGCAGTTCTTC.

This rearrangement joins TRBV9 to TRBJ2-7; 9 bases agree with TRBD1. The length of the CDR3 is 15 residues. Germline V CDR1 and CDR2: SGDLS, YYNGEE. J gave up 2 bases and V 4 bases, and 7 bases lay outside the gene matches. CDR3 coding DNA: TGTGCCAGCAGCCCCAAGGGACAGGGCCCCTACGAGCAGTACTTC. It is translated as CASSPKGQGPYEQYF.

The rearrangement uses TRBV6-5 and TRBJ1-4, with a weak D call TRBD1 (6 bases). Germline CDR1 reads MNHEY; CDR2 reads SVGAGI. V gave up 2 bases and J gave up 7 bases, with 17 bases separating them. The CDR3 contains 16 residues. The CDR3 bases are TGTGCCAGCAGTTACGCCTGGACAGTTGCAGGTGAAAAACTGTTTTTT. Its protein product is CASSYAWTVAGEKLFF.

The chain recombines TRBV9 with TRBJ1-3; D uncertain. The germline gives CDR1 SGDLS, CDR2 YYNGEE. Trimming pared 3 bases from V and 0 bases from J, leaving 10 bases between. The CDR3 has 15 residues. The CDR3 loop is CASSASPSSGNTIYF. DNA for the CDR3: TGTGCCAGCAGCGCAAGCCCAAGCTCTGGAAACACCATATATTTT.

This clonotype was detected only once. The J gene is TRBJ2-1, the V gene TRBV4-1, with D perhaps TRBD2 (5 bases). V lost 1 base and J lost 4, with 11 bases in between. Germline CDR1 reads MGHRA; CDR2 reads YSYEKL. The CDR3 length is 15 residues. This CDR3 is CASSQVDGLYNEQFF. CDR3 coding DNA: TGCGCCAGCAGCCAAGTGGACGGACTGTACAATGAGCAGTTCTTC.

In this sample, this clonotype turned up once. The chain joins TRBV20-1 to TRBJ2-2; maybe TRBD1 (5 bases). This CDR3 has 16 residues. Trimming took off 0 bases at V and 0 bases at J, with 11 bases between the two ends. Germline CDR1 reads DFQATT; CDR2 reads SNEGSKA (reference sequence). CDR3 region: CSARDRAIPNTGELFF. The CDR3, as DNA: TGCAGTGCTAGAGACAGGGCAATTCCGAACACCGGGGAGCTGTTTTTT.

The chain carries TRBV2 and TRBJ1-2, with 7 bases lining up with TRBD1. From germline, CDR1 is SNHLY and CDR2 FYNNEI. CDR3 size: 14 residues. Trimming took 7 bases from V and 4 from J; bases not matched to a gene: 9. CDR3 bases: TGTGCCAGCATGTCCTCCGGGGACAGCTATGGCTACACCTTC. The encoded protein is CASMSSGDSYGYTF.

This chain uses TRBV4-1 with TRBJ2-7, with D tentatively TRBD2 (5 bases). Germline V lookup: CDR1 MGHRA, CDR2 YSYEKL. V was clipped by 2 bases and J by 0 bases, with 11 bases between them. The CDR3 has 15 residues. The CDR3 sequence: CASSQFRGSSYEQYF. Written as DNA, the CDR3 is TGCGCCAGCAGCCAATTTCGGGGTAGCTCCTACGAGCAGTACTTC.

The genes are TRBV20-1 and TRBJ2-7, with 7 positions matching TRBD2. V was pared by 0 bases and J by 2 bases, with 10 bases of the junction left unmatched. The V gene's germline CDR1 is DFQATT and CDR2 SNEGSKA (reference sequence). This CDR3 is 16 amino acids long. The CDR3 loop reads CSARDLWGGAPYEQYF. For the CDR3, the DNA is TGCAGTGCTAGAGACCTTTGGGGGGGTGCACCCTACGAGCAGTACTTC.

This clonotype was counted a single time. The rearrangement uses TRBV6-2 or TRBV6-3 and TRBJ2-5; 8 positions agree with TRBD2. V lost 6 bases and J lost 9; bases outside the gene matches: 12. Germline values: CDR1 MNHEY, CDR2 SVGEGT. This CDR3 is 14 amino acids long. CDR3 bases: TGTGCCAGCAGCCCCTCAAGGCGGGGGGAGTCCCAGTACTTC. Translating gives CASSPSRRGESQYF.